This T cell receptor beta chain was profiled in a study of blood T cell repertoires in COVID-19 (dated by TCRdb to 2019 to 2021). Regarding the research as a whole: Samples from collaborators originated in the United States, Italy and Spain and spanned both the acute and convalescent phases of COVID-19. The material from the prospective study consisted of cDNA or gDNA derived from T cells, B-cell-depleted T cells, or PBMCs. Where available, HLA class I and class II types were obtained from metadata supplied by the sample provider rather than from assay-based typing. The dataset comprised deeply sampled blood TCRbeta repertoires from subjects exposed to, actively infected with, or recovered from COVID-19. Nearly every sample came with metadata listing a de-identified subject ID, COVID-19 status, age in years and sex. Samples came from the ongoing ImmuneRACE study (first 160 participants) plus 1,254 subjects from 6 global collaborators. The repertoires were released in a freely available public database meant as a resource for research on the immune response to SARS-CoV-2.

Each collaborating institution followed its own protocols to collect whole blood in K2EDTA tubes. For TCRbeta analysis, collaborators shipped samples as frozen whole blood, isolated PBMCs, or DNA extracted from either of those sample types. On the study overall, not on this receptor specifically: Clinical and demographic metadata were provided uncurated, with the amount varying by source and participant.

The immunoSEQ Assay, a bias-controlled multiplex PCR, was used to amplify TCRbeta CDR3 regions from genomic DNA. For the original study's pipeline: Within the assay, amplification of reference gene primers was used to estimate how many nucleated cells each sample contained. To quantify the absolute abundance of each unique TCRbeta CDR3 rearrangement, sequence reads were collapsed and filtered. Productive Simpson clonality was computed per sample as the square root of Simpson's diversity index over productive rearrangements. This immuneACCESS table, as held by TCRdb, lists in-frame sequences with V and J called but not all clones. Of the missing ones, under half trace to an unresolved V gene in checked studies; the others have no known cause. V and J calls and clone size are given by that table; D and trimming were obtained from the DNA. Here the sample has 95,000 to 110,000 clones; 80% to 85% occur a single time. Approximately 4% of the sample rests with the top ten.

Note on this clone: Its specific antigen is unknown. It has no much larger one-base neighbor in the sample; base qualities were not kept.

Relative to germline, V is 5 bases shorter and J is 1 base shorter, with 8 bases between their ends. The CDR3 starts with the cysteine, ends with the phenylalanine, and has 14 residues. Only CDR3 DNA remains: 42 bases, in frame from the first base. CDR1 is given as LNHDA and CDR2 as SQIVND, both from the germline V gene (reference sequence). The rearrangement joined TRBV19 to TRBJ2-2, with a tentative D gene TRBD1 over 5 matching bases. The receptor was isolated from a human donor in a cohort sampled during active COVID-19. The specimen sequenced was peripheral blood. The CDR3 has the sequence CASSFRENTGELFF. The nucleotide sequence is given as TGTGCCAGTAGTTTCAGGGAGAACACCGGGGAGCTGTTTTTT. Beyond the CDR3, the reference TRBV19 and TRBJ2-2 genes provide the residues; the full variable domain reads: DGGITQSPKYLFRKEGQNVTLSCEQNLNHDAMYWYRQDPGQGLRLIYYSQIVNDFQKGDIAEGYSVSREKKESFPLTVTSAQKNPTAFYLCASSFRENTGELFFGEGSRLTVL.